This TCR beta chain stems from a study of cytomegalovirus exposure and HLA in healthy donors. Remarks on this clone: Its antigen is still unknown.

Study-level points and caveats: Reports indicate that TCR beta sequences accurately predicted the HLA-A and HLA-B alleles of most subjects. A later analysis revealed that TCR association rates differed between HLA loci, peaking at DRB1 and bottoming out at HLA-C.

PCR used 60 Vbeta primers and 13 Jbeta primers. Here immunoSEQ multiplex PCR was the method, and the copy in TCRdb shows in-frame clones only, minus some. The sample lists around 160,000 clones, 77% occurring once. Sequencing was performed on PBMCs. The origin of this receptor is a woman between 40 and 50 years old in good health and CMV-seropositive.

As DNA, the CDR3 is TGCGCCAGCAGTGATCCGGGGGGTGGGCAGTACTTC. Protein: CASSDPGGGQYF. The genes are TRBV10-2 and TRBJ2-7; 7 bases match TRBD2. CDR3 length: 12 residues. Germline CDR1 WSHSY, CDR2 SAAADI. With V trimmed by 3 bases and J by 9 bases, 5 bases remained unmatched.